One and the same sample provided the 17 T cell receptor beta chains below, sequenced in a study of blood T cells in healthy people across ages. The use of a sample-barcoded 5' primer and a J-beta primer mix characterized a second PCR of roughly 6 to 11 cycles. Using its own MiXCR run on the 5' RACE reads, TCRdb lists one record per CDR3 protein. The sample has 2 million or so distinct CDR3 sequences; approximately 50% are singletons. Sequenced input: blood. The receptor set was obtained from a woman aged 35 to 49 in good health.

V usage is TRBV28 and J usage is TRBJ2-3, with D tentatively TRBD1 (6 bases). The V and J ends lost 5 bases and 0 bases respectively, with 12 bases between them. CDR3 length: 15 amino acids. Germline CDR1 MDHEN, CDR2 SYDVKM. The CDR3 region has the DNA TGTGCCAGCAGTCCCTGGCAGGGGAGCACAGATACGCAGTATTTT. This translates into CASSPWQGSTDTQYF.

V and J are TRBV18 and TRBJ2-1; 11 bases line up with TRBD1. Germline CDR1 and CDR2: KGHSH and LQKENI. The J segment lost 3 bases and the V segment lost 5 bases, leaving 3 bases of the junction unmatched. The CDR3 has 15 amino acids. The CDR3 nucleotides read TGTGCCAGCTCAAGGGACAGGGGGGACTACAATGAGCAGTTCTTC. This encodes CASSRDRGDYNEQFF.

This rearrangement joins TRBV5-1 to TRBJ1-2; TRBD1 matches at 9 bases. The CDR3 loop spans 15 amino acids. Germline V gene data show CDR1 as SGHRS and CDR2 as YFSETQ. The trim removed 3 bases at V and 4 bases at J, leaving 7 bases unmatched. The CDR3 is CASSWGGTGTYGYTF. CDR3 bases: TGCGCCAGCAGCTGGGGTGGGACAGGGACCTATGGCTACACCTTC. Complete variable domain (other parts from reference TRBV5-1 and TRBJ1-2): KAGVTQTPRYLIKTRGQQVTLSCSPISGHRSVSWYQQTPGQGLQFLFEYFSETQRNKGNFPGRFSGRQFSNSRSEMNVSTLELGDSALYLCASSWGGTGTYGYTFGSGTRLTVV.

The chain employs TRBV6-5 and TRBJ2-3; D unresolved. The CDR3 sequence is 16 residues long. The germline V gene has CDR1 MNHEY and CDR2 SVGAGI. The V end lost 4 bases, the J end lost 1 base, and 15 bases lay between the germline ends. The CDR3 DNA reads as TGTGCCAGCAGTTTCTACTCTTCACCGGGCACAGATACGCAGTATTTT. Residues: CASSFYSSPGTDTQYF.

This chain connects TRBV29-1 to TRBJ1-5; no reliable D call. CDR1 SQVTM and CDR2 ANQGSEA come from the germline V gene. The V and J ends lost 7 bases and 3 bases respectively, with 13 bases between them. The CDR3 has 13 residues. CDR3: CSADFADNQPQHF. CDR3 bases: TGCAGCGCTGACTTTGCAGACAATCAGCCCCAGCATTTT.

The sample holds one count of this clonotype. This chain joins TRBV7-9 and TRBJ1-1; weak D call: TRBD1 (5 bases). V was shortened by 1 base and J by 11 bases, with 8 bases between the two germline ends. Per germline, CDR1 SEHNR and CDR2 FQNEAQ (reference sequence). This CDR3 region has 11 residues. For the CDR3, the DNA is TGTGCCAGCAGCTTAGGGGGGTTGGCTTTCTTT. Its translation is CASSLGGLAFF.

The chain links TRBV24-1 to TRBJ2-5, with TRBD1 matching 8 bases. The V gene end was trimmed by 3 bases and the J gene end by 2 bases; junction bases not matched to a gene: 4. This CDR3 is 15 amino acids long. Looked up from germline, CDR1 is KGHDR and CDR2 is SFDVKD. In nucleotides, the CDR3 is TGTGCCACCAGTGATGCAGGGGGCCCGCAAGAGACCCAGTACTTC. It translates to CATSDAGGPQETQYF.

This clonotype was found a few times. The chain couples TRBV29-1 to TRBJ2-3, with D possibly being TRBD1 (6 bases). Germline V lookup: CDR1 SQVTM, CDR2 ANQGSEA. The V gene lost 7 bases and the J gene lost 0 bases, with 8 bases spanning the gap. There are 12 residues in the CDR3. The DNA of the CDR3 is TGCAGCGGTACAGGGAGCACAGATACGCAGTATTTT. Translation gives CSGTGSTDTQYF.

V usage is TRBV6-2 or TRBV6-3 and J usage is TRBJ1-2, with a possible D match to TRBD1 (5 bases). Trimming stripped 2 bases from V and 4 bases from J, with 14 bases between. The CDR3 spans 15 residues. CDR1 and CDR2 from the germline V gene are MNHEY and SVGEGT. The DNA of the CDR3 is TGTGCCAGCAGTTACCCTAGGGACGTCGGCTATGGCTACACCTTC. Amino acid sequence: CASSYPRDVGYGYTF.

To note about this clonotype: This likely came from a read error, as a far larger clone is one base away. The V gene is TRBV3-1, the J gene TRBJ1-5; D may be TRBD1 (6 bases). The length of the CDR3 is 13 residues. Trimming removed 6 bases at V and 7 bases at J, with 13 bases between. Germline V lookup: CDR1 LGHDT, CDR2 YNNKEL (reference sequence). DNA for the CDR3: TGTGCCAGCAGTCTCCAGGGGAAGCAGCCCCAGCATTTT. Its translation is CASSLQGKQPQHF.

This clonotype was found a few times. This chain connects TRBV4-3 to TRBJ2-3; perhaps TRBD1 as D (6 bases). Germline V gene data show CDR1 as LGHNA and CDR2 as YSLEER. This CDR3 is 15 amino acids long. The ends were cut back, 4 bases at V and 2 bases at J, with 13 bases in the middle. CDR3 nucleotides: TGCGCCAGCAGCCTAGAAGGACAGCCCACAGATACGCAGTATTTT. Its translation: CASSLEGQPTDTQYF.

This clonotype occurred a few times. The chain recombines TRBV9 with TRBJ1-4; the D gene is possibly TRBD1 (5 bases). CDR3 size: 17 residues. Germline V gene sequence: CDR1 SGDLS, CDR2 YYNGEE. Trimming removed 3 bases from V and 0 bases from J, with 15 bases in between. CDR3 nucleotide sequence: TGTGCCAGCAGCGCCACCGGGACGGGAGCAACTAATGAAAAACTGTTTTTT. This encodes CASSATGTGATNEKLFF.

This clonotype was found many times. Here the CDR3 reads CASSPGDRGYEQYF. The CDR3 DNA follows: TGTGCCAGCAGCCCAGGGGACAGGGGCTACGAGCAGTACTTC. The chain carries TRBV28 and TRBJ2-7; 10 bases align to TRBD1. Per the germline V gene, CDR1 is MDHEN and CDR2 is SYDVKM. This CDR3 contains 14 residues. The V gene end was trimmed by 6 bases and the J gene end by 3 bases; junction bases not matched to a gene: 5.

The V gene is TRBV7-9, the J gene TRBJ2-1; TRBD2 matches 10 bases. Trimming removed 3 bases from V and 4 bases from J; junction bases left unmatched: 3. The CDR3 consists of 15 residues. CDR1 is SEHNR, CDR2 FQNEAQ, per germline (reference sequence). The CDR3 loop is CASSFEAGGYNEQFF. DNA of the CDR3: TGTGCCAGCAGCTTTGAAGCGGGGGGGTACAATGAGCAGTTCTTC.

J is TRBJ2-7 and V is TRBV19; D is unresolved. CDR1 LNHDA and CDR2 SQIVND come from the germline V gene (reference sequence). This CDR3 has 12 residues. V lost 5 bases to trimming and J lost 2 bases, with 7 bases between them. The CDR3 reads CASSGIPYEQYF. DNA of the CDR3: TGTGCCAGTAGTGGGATTCCCTACGAGCAGTACTTC.

Only one count was recorded for this clonotype. The CDR3 region has the DNA TGTGCCAGCAGCCACCCACTAGCTTACGAGCAGTACTTC. The encoded protein is CASSHPLAYEQYF. The V call is TRBV7-2, the J call TRBJ2-7; tentatively, D is TRBD2 (6 bases). The ends were cut back, 5 bases at V and 4 bases at J, with 12 bases in the middle. The germline V gene encodes CDR1 SGHTA and CDR2 FQGNSA. The CDR3 consists of 13 residues. Using reference TRBV7-2 and TRBJ2-7 for the parts outside the CDR3, the full variable domain is GAGVSQSPSNKVTEKGKDVELRCDPISGHTALYWYRQSLGQGLEFLIYFQGNSAPDKSGLPSDRFSAERTGGSVSTLTIQRTQQEDSAVYLCASSHPLAYEQYFGPGTRLTVT.

This chain uses TRBV29-1 with TRBJ1-2, with no clear D. V gave up 0 bases and J gave up 6 bases, with 8 bases separating them. The CDR3 sequence is 12 residues long. Germline CDR1 is SQVTM and CDR2 is ANQGSEA. The CDR3 DNA sequence: TGCAGCGTTGAAGATCTGCCGGATGGCTACACCTTC. It translates to CSVEDLPDGYTF.